This T cell receptor gamma chain comes out of a study of γδ T cells in repeated Plasmodium falciparum infection. At the level of the study: Sampling occurred at baseline, pre-infection for selected infections, and 21 days post-infection.

Broader study findings: The Malian cohort came from a small rural village of predominantly one ethnic group.

TCRdb processed the multiplex PCR reads again with the CATT caller. The repertoire holds 14,000 or so gamma-chain clones, with 1.5% to 2% as singletons. The sample holds many counts of this clone. Its antigen is undetermined. This clonotype was sampled from a pool of human donors (malaria-infected and uninfected, not separated). The sample comprised gamma-delta T cells from blood.

The CDR3 bases are TGTGCCTTGTGGGAGGTGTTTAAAGAGTTGGGCAAAAAAATCAAGGTATTT. Amino acids: CALWEVFKELGKKIKVF. The rearrangement uses TRGV9 and TRGJP. V dropped 0 bases and J dropped 5; count of bases not matched to a gene: 4. This CDR3 contains 17 residues. CDR1 and CDR2 (germline): GITISATS, ISYDGTV (reference sequence).